A single sample is the source of the 21 T cell receptor beta chains below, sequenced in a study of OX40 agonist ivuxolimab in advanced cancers. Libraries were prepared by immunoSEQ multiplex PCR; TCRdb keeps only in-frame clonotypes and omits some of them. There are 95,000 to 150,000 clones in the sample; roughly 93% occur only once, and 0.15% to 0.17% lies in the top ten. The sequencing here drew on CD4+ or CD8+ T cells sorted from blood, taken in a trial of the OX40 agonist ivuxolimab. These receptors were collected from an adult with an advanced solid tumor such as melanoma, head and neck, liver or kidney cancer.

The rearrangement joins TRBV19 to TRBJ1-1; D ambiguous. In germline, CDR1 is LNHDA, CDR2 SQIVND (reference sequence). V lost 5 bases and J lost 0, with 16 bases in between. The CDR3 runs 16 residues. The CDR3 bases are TGTGCCAGTAGTTCCCAGTCTTGGGGAATGAACACTGAAGCTTTCTTT. Its translation: CASSSQSWGMNTEAFF.

The V call is TRBV2, the J call TRBJ1-5; D is possibly TRBD1 (6 bases). Germline-derived CDR1 and CDR2 are SNHLY and FYNNEI. Trimming took 7 bases from V and 7 from J, leaving 17 bases between them. This CDR3 is 14 amino acids long. The CDR3 sequence: CASMILQGRQPQHF. In nucleotides, the CDR3 is TGTGCCAGCATGATATTGCAGGGGCGACAGCCCCAGCATTTT.

V and J are TRBV28 and TRBJ2-1; no clear D. V lost 1 base to trimming and J lost 6 bases, with 7 bases between them. This CDR3 has 13 amino acids. The germline gives CDR1 MDHEN, CDR2 SYDVKM. The CDR3 sequence is CASSLSATNEQFF. In DNA, the CDR3 is TGTGCCAGCAGTTTATCCGCAACCAATGAGCAGTTCTTC.

The V call is TRBV19, the J call TRBJ1-6, with unresolved D. The CDR3 covers 14 residues. V was pared by 3 bases and J by 4 bases, with 7 bases between. CDR1 is LNHDA, CDR2 SQIVND, per germline (reference sequence). The CDR3 DNA reads TGTGCCAGTAGTATTCAGGCATATAATTCACCCCTCCACTTT. Translated, it gives CASSIQAYNSPLHF.

The rearrangement uses TRBV5-1 and TRBJ2-7; 7 nucleotides match TRBD1. J lost 0 bases, V lost 8 bases, and 11 bases had no gene match. Germline CDR1 is SGHRS and CDR2 is YFSETQ. This CDR3 spans 15 amino acids. In DNA form, the CDR3 reads TGCGCCAGTCGAGCTGGGACAGTGAGCTCCTACGAGCAGTACTTC. Its translation: CASRAGTVSSYEQYF.

The chain employs TRBV30 and TRBJ2-1; no reliable D call. Germline V lookup: CDR1 GTSNPN, CDR2 SVGIG (reference sequence). The germline V and J ends were trimmed by 5 bases and 0 bases, with 11 bases remaining between them. This CDR3 is built from 14 residues. CDR3 nucleotides: TGTGCCTGGGGTAAGACAAACTCCTACAATGAGCAGTTCTTC. Translated: CAWGKTNSYNEQFF. The variable domain in full, completed from reference TRBV30 and TRBJ2-1, reads SQTIHQWPATLVQPVGSPLSLECTVEGTSNPNLYWYRQAAGRGLQLLFYSVGIGQISSEVPQNLSASRPQDRQFILSSKKLLLSDSGFYLCAWGKTNSYNEQFFGPGTRLTVL.

The genes are TRBV4-3 and TRBJ1-5, with D tentatively TRBD1 (5 bases). V was cut by 0 bases and J by 4 bases, with 16 bases left in between. The germline gives CDR1 LGHNA, CDR2 YSLEER. The CDR3 loop spans 17 amino acids. CDR3 residues: CASSQEVSQGGNQPQHF. The CDR3 coding sequence is TGCGCCAGCAGCCAAGAGGTGTCGCAGGGTGGAAATCAGCCCCAGCATTTT.

The chain employs TRBV7-2 and TRBJ1-2; D unresolved. The CDR3 runs to 14 residues. Trimming stripped 7 bases from V and 8 bases from J, with 20 bases between. Germline V gene data show CDR1 as SGHTA and CDR2 as FQGNSA. The CDR3 spells CASNPTAIKGGYTF. The CDR3 DNA follows: TGTGCCAGCAACCCGACCGCCATAAAGGGAGGCTACACCTTC.

This clone was counted only a few times. The gene calls are TRBV18 and TRBJ1-1; D unclear. The CDR3 contains 12 residues. Trimming took off 3 bases at V and 7 bases at J, with 9 bases between the two ends. In germline, CDR1 is KGHSH, CDR2 LQKENI. CDR3 DNA: TGTGCCAGCTCACCCCAACCGGGTGAAGCTTTCTTT. Its protein is CASSPQPGEAFF. Using reference TRBV18 and TRBJ1-1 for the parts outside the CDR3, the full variable domain is NAGVMQNPRHLVRRRGQEARLRCSPMKGHSHVYWYRQLPEEGLKFMVYLQKENIIDESGMPKERFSAEFPKEGPSILRIQQVVRGDSAAYFCASSPQPGEAFFGQGTRLTVV.

The CDR3, as DNA: TGTGCCAGCATTCGGGACAGGGCCACCGGGGAGCTGTTTTTT. Translated, it gives CASIRDRATGELFF. The chain has TRBV28 and TRBJ2-2; 9 bases line up with TRBD1. This CDR3 comprises 14 residues. Per the germline V gene, CDR1 is MDHEN and CDR2 is SYDVKM. J was trimmed by 4 bases and V by 7 bases; bases with no gene match: 4.

The table lists this clone with a few counts. Other DNA sequences of this sample code for an identical CDR3. This chain uses TRBV28 with TRBJ2-7; 7 nucleotides agree with TRBD1. Losses at the gene ends were 7 bases for V and 7 bases for J; bases not matched to a gene: 19. The germline V gene encodes CDR1 MDHEN and CDR2 SYDVKM. The CDR3 spans 16 residues. Here the CDR3 reads CASTSPTGQTLWEQYF. CDR3 DNA: TGTGCCAGCACCTCCCCCACGGGACAGACCCTTTGGGAGCAGTACTTC.

This chain joins TRBV10-3 and TRBJ2-7; 8 nucleotides agree with TRBD1. V shed 9 bases and J 7 bases; nucleotides not matched to a gene: 14. This CDR3 is built from 14 residues. The germline V gene has CDR1 ENHRY and CDR2 SYGVKD. The CDR3 sequence is CAIGQGNGFEEQYF. The DNA for the CDR3 is TGTGCCATTGGACAGGGTAACGGTTTTGAGGAGCAGTACTTC.

The chain couples TRBV19 to TRBJ2-1, with no clear D. The CDR3 runs 13 residues. Germline lookup yields CDR1 LNHDA and CDR2 SQIVND (reference sequence). Deletions cut 4 bases from V and 4 bases from J, with 8 bases between. The CDR3 loop reads CASSKQVYNEQFF. Here the CDR3 DNA reads TGTGCCAGTAGTAAGCAGGTATACAATGAGCAGTTCTTC.

This chain links TRBV5-4 with TRBJ2-7; the match to TRBD1 covers 9 bases. Germline CDR1 is SGHNT and CDR2 is YYREEE (reference sequence). The CDR3 is made up of 13 amino acids. The junction had 1 base not matched to a gene; V was cut back by 3 bases and J by 3 bases. In DNA, the CDR3 is TGTGCCAGCAGCTCGGGACAGGGCTACGAGCAGTACTTC. The encoded protein is CASSSGQGYEQYF.

The chain combines TRBV5-4 with TRBJ1-1; TRBD1 might be the D (5 bases). In germline, CDR1 is SGHNT, CDR2 YYREEE (reference sequence). The CDR3 runs 14 residues. V was pared by 0 bases and J by 4 bases, with 10 bases between. In DNA, the CDR3 is TGTGCCAGCAGCTTGGGTAGGGGAGGCACTGAAGCTTTCTTT. Its translation: CASSLGRGGTEAFF.

The chain is built from TRBV7-2 and TRBJ1-1, with D possibly being TRBD1 (6 bases). Deletions cut 3 bases from V and 8 bases from J, with 13 bases between. The CDR3 covers 13 residues. Germline-derived CDR1 and CDR2 are SGHTA and FQGNSA. CDR3 sequence (DNA): TGTGCCAGCAGCTTCCTAGGGGGGGGAGAAGCTTTCTTT. This encodes CASSFLGGGEAFF.

This clone occurred a few times. The J gene is TRBJ2-1, the V gene TRBV30, with unresolved D. The CDR3 spans 13 residues. CDR1 and CDR2 from the germline V gene are GTSNPN and SVGIG (reference sequence). The V end was cut by 2 bases, the J end by 7 bases, with 12 bases between. CDR3 region: CAWSILRSNEQFF. The CDR3 DNA reads TGTGCCTGGAGTATCCTTCGCTCTAATGAGCAGTTCTTC.

CDR3 coding DNA: TGTGCCAGCAGAAGACAGATAACAGATACGCAGTATTTT. Translated: CASRRQITDTQYF. The chain is built from TRBV28 and TRBJ2-3; D perhaps matches TRBD1 (5 bases). This CDR3 is built from 13 residues. The germline V gene has CDR1 MDHEN and CDR2 SYDVKM. The V and J ends lost 6 bases and 3 bases respectively, with 10 bases between them.

This clone has more than one count but fewer than ten. The chain carries TRBV6-1 and TRBJ1-6, with D possibly TRBD1 on 5 matching bases. Germline V gives CDR1 MNHNS, CDR2 SASEGT. The CDR3 is 13 amino acids. V was clipped by 5 bases and J by 7 bases, with 9 bases between them. The CDR3 nucleotides are TGTGCCAGCAGTCAGGGCAACAATTCACCCCTCCACTTT. This translates into CASSQGNNSPLHF.

V is TRBV7-7 and J is TRBJ2-7, with D possibly TRBD2 on 5 matching bases. V lost 0 bases and J lost 1, with 10 bases in between. The CDR3 length is 15 residues. The germline V gene encodes CDR1 SSHAT and CDR2 FNYEAQ (reference sequence). CDR3 DNA sequence: TGTGCCAGCAGCTTAGCTAAAGGCGGGTCCTACGAGCAGTACTTC. This sequence encodes CASSLAKGGSYEQYF.

CDR3 residues: CASSWVRGNYGYTF. DNA for the CDR3: TGTGCCAGCAGTTGGGTGCGGGGGAACTATGGCTACACCTTC. This chain uses TRBV6-5 with TRBJ1-2; D possibly corresponds to TRBD1 (5 bases). Germline V CDR1 and CDR2: MNHEY, SVGAGI. V lost 4 bases to trimming and J lost 2 bases, with 11 bases between them. The CDR3 is 14 residues long.